Each of the 5 T cell receptor beta chains below was sequenced from the same sample in a study of T-cell reconstitution after alpha-beta-depleted transplantation in children. TCRbeta library preparation incorporated unique molecular identifiers. TCRdb re-derived calls from the PCR reads in MiXCR, one entry per CDR3 protein. There are around 200,000 distinct CDR3 sequences in the sample; roughly 9% occur only once, and 5% to 7% lies in the top ten. This sample comprised PBMCs from the stem cell graft donor, obtained from the stem cell graft. These receptors were taken from a human donor who donated a stem cell graft to a child with acute lymphoblastic leukemia.

A few counts support this clonotype. The CDR3, as DNA: TGTGCCAGCAGTCGACCGGGACAGGGACCCTACGAGCAGTACTTC. Amino acid sequence: CASSRPGQGPYEQYF. This sequence joins TRBV12-3 or TRBV12-4 and TRBJ2-7; 9 positions match TRBD1. V was clipped by 5 bases and J by 2 bases; unmatched bases: 7. The CDR3 runs 15 residues.

This clonotype has more than one count but fewer than ten. The V gene is TRBV6-1, the J gene TRBJ1-2; 8 bases match TRBD1. This CDR3 contains 14 residues. Germline trimming cut 8 bases from V and 8 bases from J; bases unmatched to any gene: 13. The germline CDR1 and CDR2 sequences are MNHNS and SASEGT. For the CDR3, the DNA is TGTGCCAGCGCGGAGCCTGACAGGGGTAAAGGCTACACCTTC. Protein sequence: CASAEPDRGKGYTF.

This clonotype was seen a handful of times. This chain uses TRBV20-1 with TRBJ1-2, with 7 nucleotides matching TRBD1. Trimming cost V 6 bases and J 1 base; bases outside gene matches: 8. The CDR3 runs 14 residues. The germline V gene has CDR1 DFQATT and CDR2 SNEGSKA (reference sequence). CDR3 sequence (DNA): TGCAGTGCCGTGGACAGGCTTTATAACTATGGCTACACCTTC. This sequence encodes CSAVDRLYNYGYTF.

This clonotype showed up just a few times. DNA of the CDR3: TGTGCCAGCAGCTCCCACCGACTAGCGGGGGGTATGTTGCAGTACTTC. Its protein product is CASSSHRLAGGMLQYF. The chain uses TRBV7-8 and TRBJ2-7; 13 nucleotides match TRBD2. Germline loops: CDR1 SGHVS, CDR2 FQNEAQ. The CDR3 extends over 16 amino acids. Germline trimming cut 4 bases from V and 9 bases from J; bases unmatched to any gene: 12.

This clonotype was seen many times. V gene TRBV10-3 combines with J gene TRBJ2-5; tentatively, D is TRBD2 (5 bases). This CDR3 spans 15 amino acids. The germline V gene has CDR1 ENHRY and CDR2 SYGVKD. V gave up 0 bases and J gave up 5 bases, with 13 bases separating them. The CDR3 spells CAISESRLTGETQYF. The CDR3 nucleotides read TGTGCCATCAGTGAGTCGAGGCTCACGGGGGAGACCCAGTACTTC.